Listed below are T cell receptor beta chains from one sample, sequenced in a study of blood T cell repertoires in COVID-19. TCRdb's copy holds only in-frame clones and misses some; the assay was immunoSEQ multiplex PCR. The table lists roughly 40,000 clones, approximately 90% of them singletons. Sequencing used peripheral blood. The source of these receptors is a human donor in a cohort sampled during active COVID-19. CDR3s include the opening cysteine and the closing phenylalanine or tryptophan. The D gene is left open where the match is weak. Clone size is stated in some rows and not others, as once, few, many or a class when expanded.

clone size,CDR3 length,J gene,V gene,D gene,CDR3 DNA,CDR3 protein
.,15,TRBJ2-5,TRBV14,.,TGTGCCAGCAGTCAATCGTCCTGGCCGCCGGAGACCCAGTACTTC,CASSQSSWPPETQYF
.,17,TRBJ2-4,TRBV7-9,TRBD2,TGTGCCAGCAGCTTATATAGGGCTAGCGGGGGCCTAAACATTCAGTACTTC,CASSLYRASGGLNIQYF
.,20,TRBJ2-1,TRBV9,TRBD1,TGTGCCAGCAGCATTCTGAAATTGACTTGGACAGGGAGGAATAGCAATGAGCAGTTCTTC,CASSILKLTWTGRNSNEQFF
few,13,TRBJ2-7,TRBV6-4,.,TGTGCCAGCACCTACCGGGAACCATACGAGCAGTACTTC,CASTYREPYEQYF
.,14,TRBJ2-7,TRBV10-1,TRBD1,TGCGCCAGCAGTGAGTGGACAGGGGTCTACGAGCAGTACTTC,CASSEWTGVYEQYF
.,19,TRBJ2-2,TRBV7-2,TRBD2,TGTGCCAGCAGCTTCCCTAGCGGGAGGGTTTCTGTTAACACCGGGGAGCTGTTTTTT,CASSFPSGRVSVNTGELFF
.,17,TRBJ2-3,TRBV7-3,.,TGTGCCAGCAGCTTAGAGGCTGGCGGGGATAGCACAGATACGCAGTATTTT,CASSLEAGGDSTDTQYF
.,13,TRBJ1-2,TRBV5-4,.,TGTGCCAGCAGCTTGGACACTAACTATGGCTACACCTTC,CASSLDTNYGYTF
.,14,TRBJ2-7,TRBV28,.,TGTGCCAGCAGTTTTCGGTCATTGAGCTACGAGCAGTACTTC,CASSFRSLSYEQYF
.,12,TRBJ1-3,TRBV12-3/TRBV12-4,.,TGTGCCAGCAGTAGGGGGTGGGGCACCATATATTTT,CASSRGWGTIYF
.,13,TRBJ2-1,TRBV4-1,TRBD1,TGCGCCAGCAGCCACGACAGGGAAAGTGAGCAGTTCTTC,CASSHDRESEQFF
.,14,TRBJ2-7,TRBV28,TRBD1,TGTGCCAGTGAAGAACAGGGGATTAGTGGCGAGCAGTACTTC,CASEEQGISGEQYF
.,14,TRBJ2-2,TRBV6-5,TRBD1,TGTGCCAGCAGGTCCGGGACAGTCACCGGGGAGCTGTTTTTT,CASRSGTVTGELFF
.,15,TRBJ1-5,TRBV5-6,.,TGTGCCAGCACCCTAGGAGGGTTATTGGGGCAGCCCCAGCATTTT,CASTLGGLLGQPQHF
once,15,TRBJ1-2,TRBV18,TRBD1,TGTGCCAGCTCACCACCGACGGACAGGGGCTATGGCTACACCTTC,CASSPPTDRGYGYTF
.,15,TRBJ1-4,TRBV9,.,TGTGCCAGCAGCGGTTCAGGGGCAACTAATGAAAAACTGTTTTTT,CASSGSGATNEKLFF
.,13,TRBJ1-1,TRBV5-1,.,TGCGCCAGCAGCTTTTTAGAAAACACTGAAGCTTTCTTT,CASSFLENTEAFF
.,15,TRBJ2-2,TRBV24-1,.,TGTGCCACCAGTGATGTAACCGACACTCCCGGGGAGCTGTTTTTT,CATSDVTDTPGELFF